This T cell receptor beta chain comes out of a study of blood T cell repertoires in COVID-19. In its sample, this clone was seen once. The germline V gene encodes CDR1 GTSNPN and CDR2 SVGIG (reference sequence). The CDR3 is 13 residues long. The V end lost 4 bases, the J end lost 0 bases, and 10 bases lay between the germline ends. Libraries were prepared by immunoSEQ multiplex PCR; TCRdb keeps only in-frame clonotypes and omits some of them. The sample holds 300,000 to 350,000 clones; 90% are singletons and the top ten take around 3.9%. The rearrangement links TRBV30 to TRBJ2-7; a possible D gene is TRBD1 (6 bases). The clonotype comes from a woman in her 30s who had been exposed to COVID-19. The sequenced material came from PBMCs or T cells enriched from blood (not recorded which). CDR3 sequence reads: CAWTQGSSYEQYF. The CDR3 region has the DNA TGTGCCTGGACCCAGGGGAGCTCCTACGAGCAGTACTTC. Full variable domain (rest looked up from reference TRBV30 and TRBJ2-7): SQTIHQWPATLVQPVGSPLSLECTVEGTSNPNLYWYRQAAGRGLQLLFYSVGIGQISSEVPQNLSASRPQDRQFILSSKKLLLSDSGFYLCAWTQGSSYEQYFGPGTRLTVT.